Detailed here is one T cell receptor beta chain. Its antigen is as yet unknown. Some second doses came at about 4 weeks and others at about 12 weeks; these were pooled. The data were taken from a study of T cell responses to AZD1222 COVID-19 vaccine. Study outcomes and limitations: CD4 TCRs associated with vaccination spanned spike, dominating at 160-218 and 743-854. Spike-specific TCR breadth and depth both grew after two AZD1222 doses. No repertoire was sampled before or during the peak T cell response, only after it.

Trimming took 6 bases from V and 4 from J; bases not matched to a gene: 13. Germline CDR1 and CDR2: MNHEY and SVGEGT. The CDR3 consists of 18 residues. Profiled with immunoSEQ multiplex PCR; TCRdb holds only in-frame clones, not every one. The sample holds tens of thousands of clones, about 81% seen once. This chain uses TRBV6-2 or TRBV6-3 with TRBJ2-3, with 13 bases that match TRBD2. The sequence was obtained from an adult who received the AZD1222 COVID-19 vaccine. The material sequenced was peripheral blood, taken 28 days after the second AZD1222 dose. Written as DNA, the CDR3 is TGTGCCAGCAGCTGGGAGGTCAGGACTAGCGGGAGCTCAGATACGCAGTATTTT. It is translated as CASSWEVRTSGSSDTQYF.